This TCR beta chain was captured by sequencing in a study of blood T cell repertoires in COVID-19. Across the whole study: Some COVID-19 samples were acute and others convalescent; all came from the United States, Italy and Spain. Sources were T cells, B-cell-depleted T cells, or PBMCs; the material itself was cDNA or gDNA.

Per the original data handling: Amplification with reference gene primers provided the estimates of nucleated cell counts. TCRdb's copy holds only in-frame clones and misses some; the assay was immunoSEQ multiplex PCR. That table is the source of V, J and clone size, and D and trimming were worked out from the DNA. The sample lists around 240,000 clones, approximately 84% seen once, with about 1% in the top ten. Germline CDR1 reads GTSNPN; CDR2 reads SVGIG (reference sequence). The CDR3 extends over 13 amino acids. Trimming shortened V by 2 bases and J by 1 base, and 8 bases separated the two germline ends.

This chain joins TRBV30 and TRBJ1-1, with unresolved D. Sequenced sample: peripheral blood. This sequence originates from a man aged 35 to 55 with acute or convalescent COVID-19. CDR3 sequence (DNA): TGTGCCTGGAGTATAAGAGAGAACACTGAAGCTTTCTTT. Amino acids: CAWSIRENTEAFF.